This T cell receptor beta chain came from a study of CD8+ T cells in alopecia areata. Study-level points and caveats: Links between baseline CD8+ expansion and response need larger treated cohorts.

The table lists this clone with a few counts. Antigen specificity is unknown. Treatment noted: oral pan-JAK inhibitor, 5-10 mg twice daily. Reverse transcribed after extraction, RNA yielded cDNA as the sequencing template. Here immunoSEQ multiplex PCR was the method, and the copy in TCRdb shows in-frame clones only, minus some. The sample consists of some 170,000 clones, approximately 52% of them appearing once. The origin of this receptor is a human donor with alopecia areata. The source material was CD4+ T cells sorted from blood, sampled between weeks 55 and 70, from a patient treated with tofacitinib.

The CDR3 DNA follows: TGCGCCAGCACCCTAGCGGCCTCCTACAATGAGCAGTTCTTC. Translating gives CASTLAASYNEQFF. V usage is TRBV10-2 and J usage is TRBJ2-1, with 7 bases identical to TRBD2. V lost 7 bases, J lost 0 bases, and 3 bases stayed unmatched. CDR1 and CDR2 from the germline V gene are WSHSY and SAAADI. The CDR3 covers 14 residues.